This TCR beta chain came from a study of shared clonotypes between healthy human individuals. For the study at large: Donors had three CD4 naive, three CD4 memory, two CD8 naive and one CD8 memory plate apiece.

As for this clone: The antigen is unknown.

CDR1 is MNHNS and CDR2 is SASEGT in the germline V gene. This CDR3 has 16 amino acids. V gave up 2 bases and J gave up 1 base, with 11 bases separating them. Study-wide points: Clonotypes not shared had lower generation probabilities than those common to all four donors.

Naive CD4+ cells were CD45RA-selected; the remaining cells were memory. As handled by the study authors: Junction-only sequences without quality scores were provided by ImmunoSEQ, so filtering was different. Some clones are missing from TCRdb's copy, which holds only in-frame ones; the method was immunoSEQ multiplex PCR. V, J and clone size derive from that table, while D and trimming were established from the DNA sequence. The data hold about 2.4 million clones, with roughly 93% observed a single time. This chain connects TRBV6-1 to TRBJ2-2; tentatively, D is TRBD2 (6 bases). The sample consisted of naive CD4+ T cells from PBMCs. Subset specified: CD45RA+ positively selected. The sequence derives from a young man in good health. Some clones in this sample may be carry-over from other donors' samples. This CDR3 reads CASSEYGGRNTGELFF. CDR3 DNA: TGTGCCAGCAGTGAATATGGGGGGAGGAACACCGGGGAGCTGTTTTTT.